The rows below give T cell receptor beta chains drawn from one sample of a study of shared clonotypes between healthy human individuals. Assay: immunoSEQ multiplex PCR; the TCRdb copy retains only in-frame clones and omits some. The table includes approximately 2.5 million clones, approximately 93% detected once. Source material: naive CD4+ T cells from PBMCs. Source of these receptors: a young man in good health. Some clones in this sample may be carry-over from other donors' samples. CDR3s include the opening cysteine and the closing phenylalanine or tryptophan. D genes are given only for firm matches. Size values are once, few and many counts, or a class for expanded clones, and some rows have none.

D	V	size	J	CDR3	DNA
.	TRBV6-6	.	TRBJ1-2	CASTLSGAPNYGYTF	TGTGCCAGCACTCTATCAGGAGCGCCTAACTATGGCTACACCTTC
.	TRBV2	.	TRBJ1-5	CASSPGNQPQHF	TGTGCCAGCAGTCCGGGGAATCAGCCCCAGCATTTT
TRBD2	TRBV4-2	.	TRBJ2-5	CASGPGLARETQYF	TGTGCCAGCGGTCCGGGACTAGCGAGAGAGACCCAGTACTTC
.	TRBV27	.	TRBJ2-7	CASSSGQSSYEQYF	TGTGCCAGCAGTAGCGGGCAGAGCTCCTACGAGCAGTACTTC
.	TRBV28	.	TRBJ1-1	CASSTMTVMNTEAFF	TGTGCCAGCAGTACGATGACAGTCATGAACACTGAAGCTTTCTTT
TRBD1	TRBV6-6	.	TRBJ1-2	CASSKSPGQGTGYTF	TGTGCCAGCAGTAAATCACCGGGACAGGGGACTGGCTACACCTTC
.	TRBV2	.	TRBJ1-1	CASSAHMNTEAFF	TGTGCCAGCAGTGCTCACATGAACACTGAAGCTTTCTTT
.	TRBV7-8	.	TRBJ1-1	CASSPRGATLNTEAFF	TGTGCCAGCAGCCCAAGAGGGGCTACATTGAACACTGAAGCTTTCTTT
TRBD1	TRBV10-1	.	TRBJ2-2	CASRGTGIGELFF	TGCGCCAGCAGGGGGACAGGGATCGGGGAGCTGTTTTTT
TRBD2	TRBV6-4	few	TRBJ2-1	CASSVSGSNEQFF	TGTGCCAGCAGTGTTAGCGGGAGCAATGAGCAGTTCTTC
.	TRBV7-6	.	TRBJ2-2	CASSGIGQINTGELFF	TGTGCCAGCAGCGGAATCGGGCAGATTAACACCGGGGAGCTGTTTTTT
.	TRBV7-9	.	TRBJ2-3	CASSPRDRRTDTQYF	TGTGCCAGCAGCCCCCGAGATCGCCGCACAGATACGCAGTATTTT
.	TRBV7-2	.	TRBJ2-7	CASSLGAGSYEQYF	TGTGCCAGCAGCTTAGGGGCGGGTTCTTACGAGCAGTACTTC
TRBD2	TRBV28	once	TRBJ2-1	CASPPAGANNEQFF	TGTGCCAGCCCCCCCGCGGGAGCTAACAATGAGCAGTTCTTC
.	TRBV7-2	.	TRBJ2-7	CASSLTPPPSEQYF	TGTGCCAGCAGCTTAACTCCACCCCCTTCGGAGCAGTACTTC
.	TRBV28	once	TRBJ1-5	CASSLRVASGNQPQHF	TGTGCCAGCAGTCTCAGGGTTGCCTCCGGCAATCAGCCCCAGCATTTT
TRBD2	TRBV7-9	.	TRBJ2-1	CASSSGLVSSYNEQFF	TGTGCCAGCAGCTCGGGACTAGTCAGTTCTTACAATGAGCAGTTCTTC
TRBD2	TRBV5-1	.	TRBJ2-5	CASSAFPNSGSLFHF	TGCGCCAGCAGCGCATTCCCCAATAGCGGGAGCCTTTTCCACTTC
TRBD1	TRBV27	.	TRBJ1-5	CASSPGARGYQPQHF	TGTGCCAGCAGTCCCGGGGCCAGGGGGTATCAGCCCCAGCATTTT
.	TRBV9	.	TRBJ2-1	CASSVGPPYNEQFF	TGTGCCAGCAGCGTAGGCCCCCCCTACAATGAGCAGTTCTTC
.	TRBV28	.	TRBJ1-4	CASTSPGDEKLFF	TGTGCCAGCACCTCACCAGGGGATGAAAAACTGTTTTTT
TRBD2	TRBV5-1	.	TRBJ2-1	CASSLFPGASGKGEQFF	TGCGCCAGCAGCTTGTTCCCCGGGGCTAGCGGGAAAGGTGAGCAGTTCTTC
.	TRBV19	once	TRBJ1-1	CASSRGAFLGTEAFF	TGTGCCAGTAGCCGGGGGGCCTTCTTAGGGACTGAAGCTTTCTTT
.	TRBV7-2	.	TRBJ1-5	CASSLGTRDTQHF	TGTGCCAGCAGCTTAGGTACCCGGGACACCCAGCATTTT
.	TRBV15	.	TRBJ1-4	CATRISGDEAATNEKLFF	TGTGCCACCAGAATAAGTGGAGACGAGGCAGCGACTAATGAAAAACTGTTTTTT
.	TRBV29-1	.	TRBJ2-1	CSVLVSSSLAYNEQFF	TGCAGCGTTTTAGTCAGTAGTAGTCTCGCCTACAATGAGCAGTTCTTC
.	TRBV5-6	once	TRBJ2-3	CASSLVGAGSTDTQYF	TGTGCCAGCAGCTTGGTCGGAGCGGGTAGTACAGATACGCAGTATTTT
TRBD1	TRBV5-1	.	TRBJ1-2	CASSSTGTGGGYTF	TGCGCCAGCAGCTCAACCGGGACAGGGGGAGGCTACACCTTC
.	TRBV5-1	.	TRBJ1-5	CASSLDSEFGQPQHF	TGCGCCAGCAGCTTGGATTCGGAGTTCGGACAGCCCCAGCATTTT
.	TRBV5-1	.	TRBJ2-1	CASSPGTVPNEQFF	TGCGCCAGCAGCCCGGGAACGGTCCCCAATGAGCAGTTCTTC
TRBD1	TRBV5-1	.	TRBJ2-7	CASSRDRGPYEQYF	TGCGCCAGCAGCCGGGACAGGGGGCCCTACGAGCAGTACTTC
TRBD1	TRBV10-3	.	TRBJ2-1	CAISETDRVTYNEQFF	TGTGCCATCAGTGAGACGGACAGGGTAACCTACAATGAGCAGTTCTTC
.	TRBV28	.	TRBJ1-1	CASSRGNTEAFF	TGTGCCAGCAGCCGAGGGAACACTGAAGCTTTCTTT
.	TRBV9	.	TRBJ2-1	CASGEGSDYNEQFF	TGTGCCAGCGGCGAGGGATCTGACTACAATGAGCAGTTCTTC
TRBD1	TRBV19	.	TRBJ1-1	CASSIDHHRGLEAFF	TGTGCCAGTAGTATAGATCATCACAGGGGACTTGAAGCTTTCTTT
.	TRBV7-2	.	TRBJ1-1	CASSLLGPPAPEAFF	TGTGCCAGCAGCCTCCTGGGACCGCCAGCCCCTGAAGCTTTCTTT
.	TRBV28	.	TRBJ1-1	CATHNQVTNTEAFF	TGTGCCACTCACAATCAGGTGACGAACACTGAAGCTTTCTTT
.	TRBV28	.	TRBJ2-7	CASGTGGPHEQYF	TGTGCCAGCGGAACTGGAGGGCCCCACGAGCAGTACTTC
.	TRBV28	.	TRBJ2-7	CASSLAKSGEQYF	TGTGCCAGCAGTTTGGCGAAAAGCGGCGAGCAGTACTTC
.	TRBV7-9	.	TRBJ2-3	CASSLEAVGTDTQYF	TGTGCCAGCAGCTTAGAAGCGGTAGGCACAGATACGCAGTATTTT